These 20 T cell receptor beta chains share one sample of origin, sequenced in a study of CD8 T cells in Susac syndrome. Reverse transcription of roughly 0.5 to 1 ug RNA was carried out with random hexamers. MiXCR, run by TCRdb on the immunoSEQ multiplex PCR reads, gives a single entry per CDR3 protein. The data show 150,000 to 200,000 distinct CDR3 sequences, 94% seen once. The sequencing input was CD4+ T cells from PBMCs. The origin of the receptors is a human donor with Susac syndrome.

In this sample, this clonotype turned up once. The chain couples TRBV11-2 to TRBJ2-7, with 11 bases identical to TRBD2. CDR1 is SGHAT and CDR2 is FQNNGV in the germline V gene. This CDR3 is built from 15 residues. J gave up 0 bases and V 5 bases, and 3 bases lay outside the gene matches. This chain's CDR3 is CASSPTSGGSYEQYF. CDR3 coding DNA: TGTGCCAGCAGCCCTACTAGCGGGGGCTCCTACGAGCAGTACTTC. The full variable domain, its missing parts supplied by reference TRBV11-2 and TRBJ2-7, is EAGVAQSPRYKIIEKRQSVAFWCNPISGHATLYWYQQILGQGPKLLIQFQNNGVVDDSQLPKDRFSAERLKGVDSTLKIQPAKLEDSAVYLCASSPTSGGSYEQYFGPGTRLTVT.

V gene TRBV24-1 combines with J gene TRBJ2-1; D ambiguous. The V end was cut by 4 bases, the J end by 0 bases, with 12 bases between. This CDR3 is 16 amino acids long. Per the germline V gene, CDR1 is KGHDR and CDR2 is SFDVKD. The CDR3 sequence is CATSDLIRASYNEQFF. The CDR3 DNA sequence: TGTGCCACCAGTGACCTGATACGTGCCTCCTACAATGAGCAGTTCTTC.

The chain carries TRBV27 and TRBJ1-6, with TRBD1 as a possible D gene (5 bases). V shed 7 bases and J shed 7 bases, with 17 bases lying between them. The CDR3 totals 15 residues. The V gene's germline CDR1 is MNHEY and CDR2 SMNVEV (reference sequence). The CDR3 DNA reads as TGTGCCAGCACCCTATCCAGGGCGAACAATTCACCCCTCCACTTT. It encodes CASTLSRANNSPLHF.

This clonotype was picked up a small number of times. The V and J genes are TRBV11-2 and TRBJ2-7; TRBD1 matches 7 bases. The ends lost 4 bases at V and 0 bases at J; junction bases unmatched: 6. CDR1 SGHAT and CDR2 FQNNGV come from the germline V gene. The CDR3 spans 15 residues. CDR3 nucleotides: TGTGCCAGCAGCTCAAACCGGGACAGCTCCTACGAGCAGTACTTC. Translated, it gives CASSSNRDSSYEQYF.

The chain couples TRBV20-1 to TRBJ1-5; maybe TRBD1 (5 bases). The CDR3 runs to 13 residues. Trimming took 0 bases from V and 6 from J, leaving 9 bases between them. Germline V CDR1 and CDR2: DFQATT, SNEGSKA (reference sequence). The CDR3 here is CSAREGGGQPQHF. The DNA for the CDR3 is TGCAGTGCTAGAGAGGGGGGGGGTCAGCCCCAGCATTTT.

The V and J genes are TRBV9 and TRBJ2-3, with 8 bases matching TRBD2. The CDR3 runs 15 residues. The V gene end was trimmed by 5 bases and the J gene end by 5 bases; junction bases not matched to a gene: 10. CDR1 is SGDLS and CDR2 is YYNGEE in the germline V gene. This CDR3 reads CASSAAGTSGDTQYF. DNA of the CDR3: TGTGCCAGCAGTGCCGCAGGGACTAGTGGAGATACGCAGTATTTT.

The sample holds a few counts of this clonotype. The chain recombines TRBV12-3 or TRBV12-4 with TRBJ2-4, with D maybe TRBD1 (5 bases). This CDR3 contains 13 residues. V was cut by 1 base and J by 7 bases, with 8 bases left in between. CDR3 sequence reads: CASSLGQQNIQYF. The DNA of the CDR3 is TGTGCCAGCAGTTTAGGACAGCAGAACATTCAGTACTTC.

This sequence joins TRBV7-2 and TRBJ1-4; D perhaps matches TRBD1 (5 bases). Germline CDR1 and CDR2: SGHTA and FQGNSA. Trimming stripped 5 bases from V and 5 bases from J, with 15 bases between. CDR3 length: 15 amino acids. CDR3 nucleotide sequence: TGTGCCAGCAGCCTAAGGGCAGGGAGGAATGAAAAACTGTTTTTT. This gives the protein CASSLRAGRNEKLFF. Filled out from reference TRBV7-2 and TRBJ1-4, the complete variable domain reads GAGVSQSPSNKVTEKGKDVELRCDPISGHTALYWYRQSLGQGLEFLIYFQGNSAPDKSGLPSDRFSAERTGGSVSTLTIQRTQQEDSAVYLCASSLRAGRNEKLFFGSGTQLSVL.

The V and J genes are TRBV7-9 and TRBJ2-5; tentative D call: TRBD2 (6 bases). Trimming stripped 5 bases from V and 4 bases from J, with 17 bases between. The length of the CDR3 is 15 residues. Germline lookup yields CDR1 SEHNR and CDR2 FQNEAQ (reference sequence). The CDR3 sequence is CASSITGLRGETQYF. CDR3 sequence (DNA): TGTGCCAGCAGCATAACGGGACTCCGAGGAGAGACCCAGTACTTC.

The chain recombines TRBV18 with TRBJ2-5, with TRBD2 matching over 11 bases. The trim removed 4 bases at V and 0 bases at J, leaving 10 bases unmatched. Germline V CDR1 and CDR2: KGHSH, LQKENI. The length of the CDR3 is 18 residues. The CDR3 nucleotides read TGTGCCAGCTCACTGGTCCTAGCGGGGGGCCAATACCAAGAGACCCAGTACTTC. This gives the protein CASSLVLAGGQYQETQYF.

The chain couples TRBV6-5 to TRBJ2-7; 8 bases align to TRBD2. This CDR3 contains 15 residues. V lost 1 base, J lost 4 bases, and 6 bases stayed unmatched. Per the germline V gene, CDR1 is MNHEY and CDR2 is SVGAGI. CDR3 nucleotide sequence: TGTGCCAGCAGTTACTGGGCTAGCGGGCTGTACGAGCAGTACTTC. Encoded protein: CASSYWASGLYEQYF.

This rearrangement joins TRBV10-2 to TRBJ2-2, with 11 positions matching TRBD1. The CDR3 covers 12 residues. The V segment lost 11 bases and the J segment 7 bases; nucleotides outside the gene matches: 3. Germline lookup yields CDR1 WSHSY and CDR2 SAAADI. The CDR3 loop reads CAGTGGFGELFF. The CDR3, as DNA: TGCGCCGGGACAGGGGGTTTCGGGGAGCTGTTTTTT.

The chain has TRBV12-3 or TRBV12-4 and TRBJ1-1; 7 nucleotides match TRBD1. V gave up 5 bases and J gave up 0 bases; unmatched junction bases: 6. The CDR3 has 15 amino acids. This chain's CDR3 is CASSRQGQMNTEAFF. The CDR3 region has the DNA TGTGCCAGCAGTAGACAGGGTCAAATGAACACTGAAGCTTTCTTT.

This chain joins TRBV19 and TRBJ2-1; perhaps TRBD2 as D (5 bases). CDR1 and CDR2 from the germline V gene are LNHDA and SQIVND (reference sequence). The CDR3 has 14 residues. Deletions cut 2 bases from V and 4 bases from J, with 9 bases between. CDR3 DNA: TGTGCCAGTAGTATAACTCGGGATTACAATGAGCAGTTCTTC. This encodes CASSITRDYNEQFF.

The rearrangement joins TRBV6-5 to TRBJ1-1; a possible D gene is TRBD1 (6 bases). From germline, CDR1 is MNHEY and CDR2 SVGAGI. V gave up 5 bases and J gave up 1 base, with 14 bases separating them. The CDR3 sequence is 15 residues long. Written as DNA, the CDR3 is TGTGCCAGCAGTCCGCCCGGGACAAGGAACACTGAAGCTTTCTTT. Its translation: CASSPPGTRNTEAFF.

This chain connects TRBV2 to TRBJ2-7; 8 positions match TRBD1. CDR1 is SNHLY and CDR2 is FYNNEI in the germline V gene. The CDR3 extends over 12 amino acids. With 7 bases clipped from V and 5 bases from J, the junction kept 4 bases outside the gene matches. Here the CDR3 DNA reads TGTGCCAGCAAGCAGGGGGCCGACGAGCAGTACTTC. Encoded protein: CASKQGADEQYF.

The chain is built from TRBV9 and TRBJ2-6; 8 bases match TRBD1. The CDR3 is 17 amino acids. Trimming at V came to 2 bases and at J to 0 bases, leaving 4 bases not matched to a gene. The germline V gene encodes CDR1 SGDLS and CDR2 YYNGEE. The CDR3 region is CASSVSGGRSGANVLTF. The CDR3, as DNA: TGTGCCAGCAGCGTGTCAGGGGGCCGCTCTGGGGCCAACGTCCTGACTTTC.

The chain combines TRBV29-1 with TRBJ1-2; no firm D call. The CDR3 is 13 amino acids. V shed 2 bases and J shed 5 bases, with 12 bases lying between them. Germline V gene sequence: CDR1 SQVTM, CDR2 ANQGSEA. The CDR3 coding sequence is TGCAGCGTTGAATGGCCACGGCAGTATGGCTACACCTTC. It is translated as CSVEWPRQYGYTF. The entire variable domain, with the rest obtained from reference TRBV29-1 and TRBJ1-2, is as follows: SAVISQKPSRDICQRGTSLTIQCQVDSQVTMMFWYRQQPGQSLTLIATANQGSEATYESGFVIDKFPISRPNLTFSTLTVSNMSPEDSSIYLCSVEWPRQYGYTFGSGTRLTVV.

V usage is TRBV20-1 and J usage is TRBJ1-5; no clear D gene. Germline V gene sequence: CDR1 DFQATT, CDR2 SNEGSKA (reference sequence). The germline V and J ends were trimmed by 3 bases and 5 bases, with 11 bases remaining between them. This CDR3 contains 13 residues. CDR3 sequence (DNA): TGCAGTGCTAGGGCGGGATGGGATCAGCCCCAGCATTTT. This encodes CSARAGWDQPQHF.

In DNA, the CDR3 is TGTGCCAGCAGCGCCGGGCTAGCGGGGGGGAACAATGAGCAGTTCTTC. Its translation is CASSAGLAGGNNEQFF. This chain connects TRBV5-4 to TRBJ2-1, with TRBD2 matching 12 bases. CDR3 size: 16 residues. The V segment lost 4 bases and the J segment 5 bases; nucleotides outside the gene matches: 7. The germline V gene encodes CDR1 SGHNT and CDR2 YYREEE (reference sequence).